These 2 T cell receptor beta chains were all obtained from the same sample, sequenced in a study of blood T cell repertoires in COVID-19. TCRdb's table, derived via immunoSEQ multiplex PCR, lists solely in-frame clones and lacks some. The sample comprises tens of thousands of clones, approximately 83% of which are singletons, and roughly 34% rests with the top ten. The sequenced sample was peripheral blood. These TCRs come from a woman of 80 years or more with COVID-19, enrolled during active disease.

The chain recombines TRBV7-3 with TRBJ2-1; TRBD2 matches 12 bases. This CDR3 spans 16 amino acids. The trim removed 2 bases at V and 8 bases at J, leaving 7 bases unmatched. Germline CDR1 and CDR2: SGHTA and FQGTGA. CDR3 nucleotide sequence: TGTGCCAGCAGCTTATCCTCGGCTAGCGGGAGGGATGAGCAGTTCTTC. Residues: CASSLSSASGRDEQFF. The variable domain in full, with the rest retrieved from reference TRBV7-3 and TRBJ2-1, is GAGVSQTPSNKVTEKGKYVELRCDPISGHTALYWYRQSLGQGPEFLIYFQGTGAADDSGLPNDRFFAVRPEGSVSTLKIQRTERGDSAVYLCASSLSSASGRDEQFFGPGTRLTVL.

The gene calls are TRBV19 and TRBJ1-2, with a tentative D call TRBD1 (6 bases). The CDR3 loop spans 12 amino acids. Trimming took off 6 bases at V and 5 bases at J, with 10 bases between the two ends. Germline CDR1 LNHDA, CDR2 SQIVND (reference sequence). The CDR3 DNA reads as TGTGCCAGTAGCAGGGGAGGGTATGGCTACACCTTC. Amino acids: CASSRGGYGYTF. Filled out from reference TRBV19 and TRBJ1-2, the complete variable domain reads DGGITQSPKYLFRKEGQNVTLSCEQNLNHDAMYWYRQDPGQGLRLIYYSQIVNDFQKGDIAEGYSVSREKKESFPLTVTSAQKNPTAFYLCASSRGGYGYTFGSGTRLTVV.